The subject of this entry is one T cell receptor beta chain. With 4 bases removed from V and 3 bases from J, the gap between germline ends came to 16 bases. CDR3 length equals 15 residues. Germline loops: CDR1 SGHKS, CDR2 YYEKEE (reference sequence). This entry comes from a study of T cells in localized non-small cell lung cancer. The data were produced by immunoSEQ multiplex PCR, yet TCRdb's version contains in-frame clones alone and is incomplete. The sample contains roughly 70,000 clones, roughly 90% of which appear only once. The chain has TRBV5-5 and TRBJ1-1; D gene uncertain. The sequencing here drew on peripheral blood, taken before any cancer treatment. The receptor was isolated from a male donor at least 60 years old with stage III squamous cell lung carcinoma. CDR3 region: CASSPLAGRDTEAFF. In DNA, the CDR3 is TGTGCCAGCAGCCCCCTTGCGGGCCGGGACACTGAAGCTTTCTTT.